The 3 T cell receptor beta chains in this list originate from one sample, sequenced in a study of shared clonotypes between healthy human individuals. Some clones are missing from TCRdb's copy, which holds only in-frame ones; the method was immunoSEQ multiplex PCR. The sample has 300,000 to 400,000 clones; less than 85% are singletons. The material sequenced was memory CD4+ T cells sorted from blood. Subset reported: CD45RA-negative fraction. All receptors come from a man aged 30 to 45 in good health.

V usage is TRBV9 and J usage is TRBJ2-2, with 8 nucleotides matching TRBD1. CDR1 and CDR2 from the germline V gene are SGDLS and YYNGEE. The CDR3 covers 15 residues. V trimming: 1 base; J trimming: 7 bases; junction bases outside the gene matches: 6. The DNA for the CDR3 is TGTGCCAGCAGCGTATCCGGACAGGGAGGCGGGGAGCTGTTTTTT. It codes for CASSVSGQGGGELFF.

The rearrangement links TRBV7-2 to TRBJ2-5; D may correspond to TRBD1 or TRBD2 (5 bases each). CDR1 and CDR2 (germline): SGHTA, FQGNSA. The CDR3 spans 14 residues. Trimming removed 2 bases at V and 10 bases at J, with 17 bases between. CDR3 DNA: TGTGCCAGCAGCTTATCGGGACGAACCCTGAGCCAGTACTTC. Amino acids: CASSLSGRTLSQYF.

The chain links TRBV23-1 to TRBJ1-1; TRBD1 might be the D (6 bases). TRBV23-1 is given ORF status, its function remaining uncertain. This CDR3 region has 13 residues. V lost 3 bases, J lost 4 bases, and 9 bases lay in between. CDR3 amino acids: CASSHHRVTEAFF. DNA of the CDR3: TGCGCCAGCAGTCATCACAGGGTCACTGAAGCTTTCTTT.